This T cell receptor beta chain was found in a study of cytomegalovirus exposure and HLA in healthy donors. PCR employed 60 Vbeta and 13 Jbeta primers. Profiling relied on immunoSEQ multiplex PCR, and the TCRdb table lists in-frame clones only, not all of them. Here the sample spans approximately 200,000 clones, 79% being singletons. V trimming: 4 bases; J trimming: 7 bases; junction bases outside the gene matches: 8. Germline CDR1 SEHNR, CDR2 FQNEAQ (reference sequence). The CDR3 has 15 residues. The chain is built from TRBV7-9 and TRBJ2-1; 9 bases fit TRBD1. The clonotype comes from a woman aged 30 to 39 in good health and CMV-seropositive. The sequenced material came from PBMCs. The CDR3 nucleotides are TGTGCCAGCAGCTCCCGGGACAGGGAAGGGAATGAGCAGTTCTTC. Amino acids: CASSSRDREGNEQFF.